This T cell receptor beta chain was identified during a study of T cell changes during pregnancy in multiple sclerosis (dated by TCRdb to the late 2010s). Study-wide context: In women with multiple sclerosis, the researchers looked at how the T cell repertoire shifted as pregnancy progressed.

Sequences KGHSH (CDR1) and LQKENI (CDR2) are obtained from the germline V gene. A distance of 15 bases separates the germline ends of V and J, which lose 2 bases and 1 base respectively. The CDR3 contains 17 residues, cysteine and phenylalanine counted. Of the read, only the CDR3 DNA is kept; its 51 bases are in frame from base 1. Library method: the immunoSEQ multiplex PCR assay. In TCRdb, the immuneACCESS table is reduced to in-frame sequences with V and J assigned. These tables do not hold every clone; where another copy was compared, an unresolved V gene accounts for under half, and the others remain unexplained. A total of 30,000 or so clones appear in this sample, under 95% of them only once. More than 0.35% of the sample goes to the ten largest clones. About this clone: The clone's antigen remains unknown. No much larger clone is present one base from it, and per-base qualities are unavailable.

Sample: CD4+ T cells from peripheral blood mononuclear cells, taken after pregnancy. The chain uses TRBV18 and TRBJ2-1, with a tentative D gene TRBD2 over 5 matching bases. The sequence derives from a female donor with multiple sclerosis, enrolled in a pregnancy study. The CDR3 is CASSPSDGKRSYNEQFF. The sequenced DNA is TGTGCCAGCTCACCAAGTGACGGGAAACGGTCCTACAATGAGCAGTTCTTC. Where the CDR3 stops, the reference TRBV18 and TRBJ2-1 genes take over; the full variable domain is NAGVMQNPRHLVRRRGQEARLRCSPMKGHSHVYWYRQLPEEGLKFMVYLQKENIIDESGMPKERFSAEFPKEGPSILRIQQVVRGDSAAYFCASSPSDGKRSYNEQFFGPGTRLTVL.